A selection of T cell receptor beta chains follows, all from one sample in a study of identical twins. Each CDR3 protein is one row after TCRdb ran MiXCR on the 5' RACE reads. The sample holds 450,000 to 600,000 distinct CDR3 sequences, about 22% seen once. The sample was also linked to a second study, of yellow fever vaccine responses in identical twins.

Specimen: CD4+ T cells sorted from blood. The receptor set was obtained from a young woman in good health. The conserved cysteine and the conserved F or W are not part of the CDR3 here.

V gene	CDR3 length	J gene	CDR3 protein
TRBV12-3/TRBV12-4	13	TRBJ2-3	ASSRRIAGYDTQY
TRBV15	13	TRBJ1-2	ATSRAGVWSDGYT
TRBV20-1	13	TRBJ2-1	SAIVVRSSYNEQF
TRBV12-3/TRBV12-4	12	TRBJ2-1	ASSRSSGGSEQF
TRBV5-1	15	TRBJ2-2	ASSFPNRQINTGELF
TRBV12-3/TRBV12-4	12	TRBJ1-1	ASRPKALNTEAF
TRBV12-3/TRBV12-4	14	TRBJ1-5	ASSLEGALPNQPQH
TRBV5-1	13	TRBJ1-4	ASSSEFATNEKLF
TRBV7-3	16	TRBJ2-2	ASSPRTGITLNTGELF
TRBV20-1	12	TRBJ1-4	SARDAGFNEKLF
TRBV7-8	14	TRBJ2-3	ASSSSLAYSTDTQY
TRBV12-3/TRBV12-4	11	TRBJ2-5	ASSLWEQETQY
TRBV12-3/TRBV12-4	9	TRBJ2-7	ASRATNEQY
TRBV5-1	13	TRBJ2-1	ASSPAAISYNEQF
TRBV5-5	13	TRBJ1-1	ASSLASTVNTEAF
TRBV5-6	11	TRBJ2-1	ASANTGINEQF
TRBV12-3/TRBV12-4	13	TRBJ2-3	ASSLRGGSADTQY
TRBV5-1	12	TRBJ2-7	ASSSRDTSYEQY
TRBV7-2	10	TRBJ2-1	ASGNGGSEQF
TRBV12-3/TRBV12-4	14	TRBJ2-4	ASSLGQILAKNIQY
TRBV7-2	14	TRBJ2-5	ASSSEGGGGGETQY
TRBV9	12	TRBJ2-1	ASSVTSGKGEQF
TRBV5-1	17	TRBJ2-1	ASSLVGRTGANSYNEQF
TRBV25-1	17	TRBJ2-7	ASSEVGLAGGPVSYEQY
TRBV14	13	TRBJ1-2	ASSQSLGTGYGYT
TRBV6-2/TRBV6-3	14	TRBJ1-4	ASRPLRGRTNEKLF
TRBV15	13	TRBJ2-1	ATSSLAGGPSEQF
TRBV7-9	9	TRBJ2-1	ASSLAGGQF
TRBV19	11	TRBJ2-1	ASSKSPTLNQF
TRBV5-1	11	TRBJ2-2	ASSEVNTGELF
TRBV10-3	13	TRBJ1-5	AISESGTSNQPQH
TRBV7-2	14	TRBJ2-4	ASSLGSRVVKNIQY
TRBV6-5	11	TRBJ1-1	ASSYQRWEGAF
TRBV5-1	12	TRBJ2-2	ASRPPRNTGELF
TRBV28	12	TRBJ2-1	AIQRLAGSHEQF
TRBV2	12	TRBJ1-4	ASRTGRTNEKLF
TRBV6-1	11	TRBJ2-3	ASKRTSTDTQY
TRBV2	11	TRBJ1-5	ASNHRGGQPQH
TRBV5-1	13	TRBJ2-1	ASSLGAGTVNEQF
TRBV12-3/TRBV12-4	13	TRBJ2-7	ASSFIAGGRSEQY